The sequence of this T cell receptor beta chain was determined in a study of cytomegalovirus exposure and HLA in healthy donors. General observations from the study: Listed as cytomegalovirus-associated were 150 to 200 TCR beta chains. Despite most TCR sequences being rare, some public TCRs occurred in many donors. It was confirmed in vitro that a few of the CMV-associated chains were specific for CMV antigens.

Separate from the roughly 720-subject first cohort was the approximately 120-subject validation cohort, to which the donors belonged. Libraries were prepared by immunoSEQ multiplex PCR; TCRdb keeps only in-frame clonotypes and omits some of them. The table lists more than 250,000 clones, around 90% of them singletons. For this clone: Its antigen is unidentified.

This receptor was identified in a woman younger than 45 in good health and CMV-seropositive. The sequenced material came from PBMCs.

Here the CDR3 reads CASSLGAGGRETQYF. CDR3 bases: TGTGCCAGCAGCTTAGGGGCGGGGGGACGAGAGACCCAGTACTTC. V and J are TRBV11-2 and TRBJ2-5; 8 bases fit TRBD2. The CDR3 contains 15 residues. The germline V gene encodes CDR1 SGHAT and CDR2 FQNNGV. The ends lost 1 base at V and 4 bases at J; junction bases unmatched: 5.